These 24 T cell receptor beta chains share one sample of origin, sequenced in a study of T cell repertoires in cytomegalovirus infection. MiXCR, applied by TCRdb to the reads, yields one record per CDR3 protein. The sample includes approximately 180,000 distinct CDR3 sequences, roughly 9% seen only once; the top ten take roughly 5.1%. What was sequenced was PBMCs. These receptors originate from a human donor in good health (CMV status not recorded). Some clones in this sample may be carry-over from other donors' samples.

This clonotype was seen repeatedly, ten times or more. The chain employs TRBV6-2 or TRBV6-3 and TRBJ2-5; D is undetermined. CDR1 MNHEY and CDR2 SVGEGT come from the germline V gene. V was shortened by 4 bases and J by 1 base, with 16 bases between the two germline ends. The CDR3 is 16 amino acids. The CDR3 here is CASSWGGVASQETQYF. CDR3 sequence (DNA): TGTGCCAGCAGTTGGGGTGGCGTGGCGAGCCAAGAGACCCAGTACTTC.

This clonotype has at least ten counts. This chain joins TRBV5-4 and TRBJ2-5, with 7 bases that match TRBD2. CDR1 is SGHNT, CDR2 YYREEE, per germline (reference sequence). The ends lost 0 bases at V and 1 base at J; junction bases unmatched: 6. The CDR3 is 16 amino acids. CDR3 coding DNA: TGTGCCAGCAGCTTGGGGGGGGGAGTCACCCAAGAGACCCAGTACTTC. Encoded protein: CASSLGGGVTQETQYF.

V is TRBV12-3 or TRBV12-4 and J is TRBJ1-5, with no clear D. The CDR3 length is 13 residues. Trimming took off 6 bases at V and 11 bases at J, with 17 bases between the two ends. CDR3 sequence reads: CASSSPGLSTQHF. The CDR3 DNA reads TGTGCCAGCAGCTCCCCTGGACTTTCGACCCAGCATTTT.

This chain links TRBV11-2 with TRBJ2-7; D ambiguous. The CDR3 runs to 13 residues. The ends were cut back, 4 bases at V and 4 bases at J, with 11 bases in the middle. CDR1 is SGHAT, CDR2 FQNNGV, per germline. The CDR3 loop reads CASSWATLYEQYF. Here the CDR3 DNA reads TGTGCCAGCAGCTGGGCGACCCTTTACGAGCAGTACTTC.

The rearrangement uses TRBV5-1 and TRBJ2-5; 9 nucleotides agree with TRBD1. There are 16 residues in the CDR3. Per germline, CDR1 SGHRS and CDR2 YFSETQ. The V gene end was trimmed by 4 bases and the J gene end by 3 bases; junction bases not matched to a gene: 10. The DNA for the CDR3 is TGCGCCAGCAGCCCCAACACCGGGACAGGGAAAGAGACCCAGTACTTC. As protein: CASSPNTGTGKETQYF.

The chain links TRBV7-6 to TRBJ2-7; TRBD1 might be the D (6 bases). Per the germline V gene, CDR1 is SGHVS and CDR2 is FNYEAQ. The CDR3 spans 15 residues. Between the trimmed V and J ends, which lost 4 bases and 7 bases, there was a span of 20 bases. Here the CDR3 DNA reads TGTGCCAGCAGCTCCGCCCTACAGGGTGTAGGGGAGCAGTACTTC. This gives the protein CASSSALQGVGEQYF.

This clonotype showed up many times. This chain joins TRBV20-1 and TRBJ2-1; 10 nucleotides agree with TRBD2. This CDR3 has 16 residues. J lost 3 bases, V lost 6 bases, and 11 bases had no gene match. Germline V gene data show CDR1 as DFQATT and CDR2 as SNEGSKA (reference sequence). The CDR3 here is CSAMRGTSVLYNEQFF. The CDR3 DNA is TGCAGTGCAATGAGGGGGACTAGCGTCCTCTACAATGAGCAGTTCTTC.

The CDR3 spells CASSLVRDTDTQYF. DNA for the CDR3: TGTGCCAGCAGCTTAGTGCGGGACACAGATACGCAGTATTTT. V is TRBV7-2 and J is TRBJ2-3; D might be TRBD2 (6 bases). Trimming took off 1 base at V and 2 bases at J, with 7 bases between the two ends. Germline lookup yields CDR1 SGHTA and CDR2 FQGNSA. This CDR3 spans 14 amino acids.

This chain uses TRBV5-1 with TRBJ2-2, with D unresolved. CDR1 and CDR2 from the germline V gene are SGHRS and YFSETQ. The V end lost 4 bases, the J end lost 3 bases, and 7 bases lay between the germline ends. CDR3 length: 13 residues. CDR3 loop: CASSRAYTGELFF. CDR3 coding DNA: TGCGCCAGCAGCCGCGCCTACACCGGGGAGCTGTTTTTT.

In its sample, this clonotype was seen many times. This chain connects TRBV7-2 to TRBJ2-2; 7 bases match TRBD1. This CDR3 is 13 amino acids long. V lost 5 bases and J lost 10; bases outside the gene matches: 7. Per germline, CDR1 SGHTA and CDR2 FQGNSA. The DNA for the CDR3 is TGTGCCAGCAGCCCAACAGGGGCGGAGGAGCTGTTTTTT. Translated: CASSPTGAEELFF.

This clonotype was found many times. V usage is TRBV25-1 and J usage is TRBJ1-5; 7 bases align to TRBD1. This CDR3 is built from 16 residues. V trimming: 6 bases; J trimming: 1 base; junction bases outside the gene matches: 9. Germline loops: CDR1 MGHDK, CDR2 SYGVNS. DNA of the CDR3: TGTGCCAGCAGCGATACAGGGGCGGCCAGCAATCAGCCCCAGCATTTT. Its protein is CASSDTGAASNQPQHF.

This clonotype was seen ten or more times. Here the CDR3 DNA reads TGTGCCAGCAGTTTACGGAGGGACGGGTCTAATGAAAAACTGTTTTTT. It codes for CASSLRRDGSNEKLFF. J is TRBJ1-4 and V is TRBV28; TRBD1 is a possible D gene (5 bases). There are 16 residues in the CDR3. The germline V gene encodes CDR1 MDHEN and CDR2 SYDVKM. Trimming cost V 2 bases and J 3 bases, with 13 bases left between them.

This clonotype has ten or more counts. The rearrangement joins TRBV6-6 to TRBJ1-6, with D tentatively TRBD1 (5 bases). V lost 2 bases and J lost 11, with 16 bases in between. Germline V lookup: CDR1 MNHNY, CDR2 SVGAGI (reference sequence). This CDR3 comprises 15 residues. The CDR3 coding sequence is TGTGCCAGCAGTTACGTAGGCGGGGGTGGAACACCCCTCCACTTT. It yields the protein CASSYVGGGGTPLHF.

The CDR3 DNA reads as TGTGCCAGCAGTCTCCGATTGACAGGGGACGCCTACGAGCAGTACTTC. This gives the protein CASSLRLTGDAYEQYF. The chain couples TRBV28 to TRBJ2-7, with 8 bases identical to TRBD1. V shed 5 bases and J 2 bases; nucleotides not matched to a gene: 11. The germline V gene has CDR1 MDHEN and CDR2 SYDVKM. The CDR3 has 16 residues.

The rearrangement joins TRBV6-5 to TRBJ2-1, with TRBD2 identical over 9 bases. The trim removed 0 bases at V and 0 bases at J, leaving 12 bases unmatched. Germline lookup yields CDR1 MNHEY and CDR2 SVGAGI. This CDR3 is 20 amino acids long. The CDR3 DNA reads TGTGCCAGCAGTTACTCGAGTGTCCTAGCGGGGTCTGGCTCCTACAATGAGCAGTTCTTC. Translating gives CASSYSSVLAGSGSYNEQFF.

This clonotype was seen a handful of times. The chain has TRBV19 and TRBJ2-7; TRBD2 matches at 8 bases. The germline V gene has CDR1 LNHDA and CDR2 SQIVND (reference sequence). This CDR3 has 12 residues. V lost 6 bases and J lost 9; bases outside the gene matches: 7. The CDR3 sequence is CASRGAGEGQYF. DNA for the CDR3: TGTGCCAGTAGAGGAGCGGGAGAGGGGCAGTACTTC. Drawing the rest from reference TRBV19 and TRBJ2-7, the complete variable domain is DGGITQSPKYLFRKEGQNVTLSCEQNLNHDAMYWYRQDPGQGLRLIYYSQIVNDFQKGDIAEGYSVSREKKESFPLTVTSAQKNPTAFYLCASRGAGEGQYFGPGTRLTVT.

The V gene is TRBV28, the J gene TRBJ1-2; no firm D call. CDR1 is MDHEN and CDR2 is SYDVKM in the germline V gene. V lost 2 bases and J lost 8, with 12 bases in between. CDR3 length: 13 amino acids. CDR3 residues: CASSLRTASGYTF. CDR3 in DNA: TGTGCCAGCAGTTTAAGGACCGCTTCGGGCTACACCTTC.

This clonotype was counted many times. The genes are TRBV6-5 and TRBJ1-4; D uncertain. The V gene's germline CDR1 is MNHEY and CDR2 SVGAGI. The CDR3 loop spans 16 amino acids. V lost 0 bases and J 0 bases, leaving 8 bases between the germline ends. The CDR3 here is CASSYSATSTNEKLFF. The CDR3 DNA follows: TGTGCCAGCAGTTACTCAGCGACATCAACTAATGAAAAACTGTTTTTT.

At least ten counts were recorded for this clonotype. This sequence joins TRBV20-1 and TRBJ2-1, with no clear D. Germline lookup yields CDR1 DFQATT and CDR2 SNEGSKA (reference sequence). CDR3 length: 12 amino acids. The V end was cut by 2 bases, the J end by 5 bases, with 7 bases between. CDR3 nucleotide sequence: TGCAGTGCTAGACAGATTAACAATGAGCAGTTCTTC. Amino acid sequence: CSARQINNEQFF.

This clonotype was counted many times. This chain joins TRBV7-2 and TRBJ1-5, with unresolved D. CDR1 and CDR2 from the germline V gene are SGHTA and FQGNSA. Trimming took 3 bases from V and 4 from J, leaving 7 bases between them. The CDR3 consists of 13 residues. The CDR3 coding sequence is TGTGCCAGCAGCTTGCAGGCGAATCAGCCCCAGCATTTT. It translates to CASSLQANQPQHF.

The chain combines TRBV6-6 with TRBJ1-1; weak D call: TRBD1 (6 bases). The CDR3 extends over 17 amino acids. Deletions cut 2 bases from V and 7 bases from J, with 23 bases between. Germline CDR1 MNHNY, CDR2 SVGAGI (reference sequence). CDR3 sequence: CASSYNSNLQGHREAFF. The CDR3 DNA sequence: TGTGCCAGCAGTTACAATTCGAATCTACAGGGACATCGTGAAGCTTTCTTT.

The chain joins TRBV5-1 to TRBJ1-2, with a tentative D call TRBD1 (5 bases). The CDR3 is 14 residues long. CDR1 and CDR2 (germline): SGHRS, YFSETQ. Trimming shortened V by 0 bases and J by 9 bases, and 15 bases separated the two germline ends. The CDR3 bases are TGCGCCAGCAGCTTGGAGATGGAGGGGAAGCGCTACACCTTC. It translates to CASSLEMEGKRYTF.

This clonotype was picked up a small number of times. Written as DNA, the CDR3 is TGTGCCAGCAGCCCGGGACATGGTTATGGCTACACCTTC. Residues: CASSPGHGYGYTF. This chain uses TRBV14 with TRBJ1-2, with D perhaps matching TRBD1 (6 bases). V lost 4 bases and J 5 bases, leaving 11 bases between the germline ends. Germline V lookup: CDR1 SGHDN, CDR2 FVKESK. The CDR3 consists of 13 residues.

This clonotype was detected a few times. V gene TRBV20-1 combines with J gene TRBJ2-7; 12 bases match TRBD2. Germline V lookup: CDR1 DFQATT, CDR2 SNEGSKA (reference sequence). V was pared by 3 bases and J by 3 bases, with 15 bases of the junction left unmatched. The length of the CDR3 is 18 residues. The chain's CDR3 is CSASVLAGGPGFGYEQYF. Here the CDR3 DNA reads TGCAGTGCTAGCGTGCTAGCGGGAGGGCCGGGTTTTGGCTACGAGCAGTACTTC.